The rows below give T cell receptor beta chains drawn from one sample of a study of blood T cell repertoires in COVID-19. The protocol was immunoSEQ multiplex PCR, while the TCRdb copy is restricted to in-frame clones and leaves out a portion. Of more than 150,000 clones listed, roughly 84% are singletons. The sequenced sample consisted of peripheral blood. Every receptor here comes from a woman aged 80 or over with acute or convalescent COVID-19. CDR3s include the opening cysteine and the closing phenylalanine or tryptophan. D genes are given only for firm matches. Not all rows give a size; the values are once, few, many and, for expanded clones, a class.

v_gene	j_gene	d_gene	abundance	CDR3nt	CDR3aa
TRBV18	TRBJ2-5	TRBD2	NA	TGTGCCAGCTCACCTTTTACCGGGGGGGCCGACAAGACCCAGTACTTC	CASSPFTGGADKTQYF
TRBV6-1	TRBJ1-2	NA	NA	TGTGCCAGCAGTGAAGCGCGGATCCCAGGGGCGACGTTAGGCTACACCTTC	CASSEARIPGATLGYTF
TRBV4-2	TRBJ2-1	TRBD1	NA	TGTGCCAGCAGCCTGGGTGGGACAGCTAACAATGAGCAGTTCTTC	CASSLGGTANNEQFF
TRBV19	TRBJ1-5	NA	NA	TGTGCCAGTAGTCCCGCGGGTCGAACGGGCCAGCCCCAGCATTTT	CASSPAGRTGQPQHF
TRBV9	TRBJ2-1	TRBD2	NA	TGTGCCAGCAGCGTAGGACTAGCGGACAATGAGCAGTTCTTC	CASSVGLADNEQFF
TRBV5-1	TRBJ2-7	TRBD1	NA	TGCGCCAGCAGCTTGGGGAACAGGGGCGAGCAGTACTTC	CASSLGNRGEQYF
TRBV3-1/TRBV3-2	TRBJ2-3	TRBD2	NA	TGTGCCAGCAGCCAAGTCAGACTAGCGGGGAGGTTAGGACAGTATTTT	CASSQVRLAGRLGQYF
TRBV9	TRBJ1-2	TRBD1	NA	TGTGCCAGCAGCCCAGAGGAGGGGGCGAGCTATGGCTACACCTTC	CASSPEEGASYGYTF
TRBV29-1	TRBJ1-2	TRBD1	NA	TGCAGCGTTGAGGGACAGTCCTATGGCTACACCTTC	CSVEGQSYGYTF
TRBV19	TRBJ1-5	NA	NA	TGTGCCAGTAGTCTATACGACACCGGCAATCAGCCCCAGCATTTT	CASSLYDTGNQPQHF
TRBV4-1	TRBJ2-1	TRBD1	NA	TGCGCCAGCAGCCAAGGACAGGGGAAGGTGGACAATGAGCAGTTCTTC	CASSQGQGKVDNEQFF
TRBV5-1	TRBJ1-2	NA	NA	TGCGCCAGCAGCTTAGGGGTCCTCTATGGCTACACCTTC	CASSLGVLYGYTF
TRBV5-4	TRBJ2-5	TRBD2	once	TGTGCCAGCAGCTTCCCGGGGACTAGCGGACAAGAGACCCAGTACTTC	CASSFPGTSGQETQYF
TRBV19	TRBJ1-6	TRBD1	NA	TGTGCCAGTAGCCTCAACCAAGAGGGGGCTTCCTATAATTCACCCCTCCACTTT	CASSLNQEGASYNSPLHF
TRBV30	TRBJ2-2	NA	NA	TGTGCCTGGAGGAAGGGGGAGAGTGCCGGGGAGCTGTTTTTT	CAWRKGESAGELFF
TRBV15	TRBJ1-2	TRBD1	NA	TGTGCCACCAGCAGAGGTGGGACAGGGCATGGCTACACCTTC	CATSRGGTGHGYTF
TRBV10-3	TRBJ1-1	NA	NA	TGTGCCATCAGTGAGGGGGGGGTTGCTGAAGCTTTCTTT	CAISEGGVAEAFF
TRBV7-2	TRBJ2-1	NA	NA	TGTGCCAGCAGCTTTCGGATGGGGGGCTCCTACAATGAGCAGTTCTTC	CASSFRMGGSYNEQFF
TRBV10-3	TRBJ2-5	TRBD2	few	TGTGCCATTGGTTCGCGCGGGGGGTCTAAACTTCAAGAGACCCAGTACTTC	CAIGSRGGSKLQETQYF
TRBV5-6	TRBJ2-7	TRBD1	NA	TGTGCCAGCAGCTGGAGGCGACAGGGGGCGCTGGAGCAGTACTTC	CASSWRRQGALEQYF
TRBV6-1	TRBJ2-1	NA	NA	TGTGCCAGCAGTGAACAGTCAACCTACAATGAGCAGTTCTTC	CASSEQSTYNEQFF
TRBV27	TRBJ2-1	NA	NA	TGTGCCAGCGCCCCAAACGCAGGGACAAATGAGCAGTTCTTC	CASAPNAGTNEQFF
TRBV11-2	TRBJ2-3	NA	NA	TGTGCCAGCAGCTTAGCCCGGGGCACAGATACGCAGTATTTT	CASSLARGTDTQYF
TRBV19	TRBJ1-5	NA	NA	TGTGCCAGTAGTAAAGGACAGAGCAATCAGCCCCAGCATTTT	CASSKGQSNQPQHF
TRBV5-4	TRBJ2-3	TRBD2	NA	TGTGCCAGCAGCAAGGGACTAGGCGCAGATACGCAGTATTTT	CASSKGLGADTQYF
TRBV27	TRBJ1-5	NA	NA	TGTGCCAGCAGTGACCAGGGTAATCAGCCCCAGCATTTT	CASSDQGNQPQHF
TRBV6-6	TRBJ1-6	NA	few	TGTGCCAGCAGTTACAGAGATTCACCCCTCCACTTT	CASSYRDSPLHF